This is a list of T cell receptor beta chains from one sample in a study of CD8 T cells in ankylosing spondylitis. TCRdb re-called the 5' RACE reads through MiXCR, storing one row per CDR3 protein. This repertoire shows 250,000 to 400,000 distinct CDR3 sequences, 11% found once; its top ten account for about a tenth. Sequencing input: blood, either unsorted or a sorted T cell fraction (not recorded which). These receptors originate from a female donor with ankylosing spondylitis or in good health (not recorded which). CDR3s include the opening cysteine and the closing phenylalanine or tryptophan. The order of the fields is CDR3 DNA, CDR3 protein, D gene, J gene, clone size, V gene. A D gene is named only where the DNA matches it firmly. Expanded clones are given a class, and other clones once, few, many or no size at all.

TGTGCCAGCAGTGGACTAGCGGAGACCCAGTACTTC,CASSGLAETQYF,TRBD2,TRBJ2-5,many,TRBV2
TGCAGCGCCCTGACTAGCGGGGGGCCAAGCTCCTACGAGCAGTACTTC,CSALTSGGPSSYEQYF,TRBD2,TRBJ2-7,many,TRBV29-1
TGCGCCAGCAGTGGGGCGAGCAATCAGCCCCAGCATTTT,CASSGASNQPQHF,-,TRBJ1-5,few,TRBV10-2
TGTGCCAGCTCACTACCCGACAGGGGCAATCAGCCCCAGCATTTT,CASSLPDRGNQPQHF,TRBD1,TRBJ1-5,-,TRBV18
TGCGCCAGCAGCTTGTCAGGGGCCAGAGAAAAACTGTTTTTT,CASSLSGAREKLFF,-,TRBJ1-4,many,TRBV5-1
TGTGCCAGCAGAACACCCTACGAGCAGTACTTC,CASRTPYEQYF,-,TRBJ2-7,few,TRBV27
TGCAGTGCTAATATACCCCTTCAACAAGAGACCCAGTACTTC,CSANIPLQQETQYF,-,TRBJ2-5,-,TRBV20-1
TGTGCCAGCAGCCAGGTGCGGGCAGAAGGGGAGCTGTTTTTT,CASSQVRAEGELFF,-,TRBJ2-2,few,TRBV3-1
TGCGCCAGCAGCTGGGGGAGGCGAATCACTGAAGCTTTCTTT,CASSWGRRITEAFF,-,TRBJ1-1,-,TRBV5-1
TGTGCCAGCAGTGGAGTGAACAGGTACGAGCAGTACTTC,CASSGVNRYEQYF,-,TRBJ2-7,few,TRBV9
TGCAGTGCCGGACTCAAACAAGAGACCCAGTACTTC,CSAGLKQETQYF,-,TRBJ2-5,-,TRBV20-1
TGTGCCAGCAGTGCGTCCGCGACAGGGGCCGTCACAGATACGCAGTATTTT,CASSASATGAVTDTQYF,TRBD1,TRBJ2-3,-,TRBV6-1
TGTGCCACCAGCAGAGAAGGTGGGGGCTCTGGAAACACCATATATTTT,CATSREGGGSGNTIYF,-,TRBJ1-3,few,TRBV15
TGTGCCAGCAGCCAAGACGGAGGCAATACGCAGTATTTT,CASSQDGGNTQYF,-,TRBJ2-3,-,TRBV3-1
TGCGCCAGCAGCTTGGGGGTTCTAGCGAGCTCCTACAATGAGCAGTTCTTC,CASSLGVLASSYNEQFF,-,TRBJ2-1,many,TRBV5-1
TGTGCCACCAGTGATGCAGGGTACAATGAGCAGTTCTTC,CATSDAGYNEQFF,-,TRBJ2-1,few,TRBV24-1
TGTGCCAGCAGTGACGAGAGCACAGATACGCAGTATTTT,CASSDESTDTQYF,-,TRBJ2-3,-,TRBV2
TGCAGTGCTAGAGCCCCCGGGAGGGGGGATGGCTACACCTTC,CSARAPGRGDGYTF,-,TRBJ1-2,few,TRBV20-1
TGCAGTGCGCTACGTACCTCTCCCGGGACTAGCGGTAGGGAGCAGTTCTTC,CSALRTSPGTSGREQFF,TRBD2,TRBJ2-1,few,TRBV20-1
TGTGCCAGCGCACAGGGGGGGAACACTGAAGCTTTCTTT,CASAQGGNTEAFF,TRBD1,TRBJ1-1,many,TRBV27
TGCAGTGCTAGATCCGGACTAGGGGGAGAGACCCAGTACTTC,CSARSGLGGETQYF,-,TRBJ2-5,few,TRBV20-1
TGTGCTGGACGGCCCCCGGGACAGGACTATGGCTACACCTTC,CAGRPPGQDYGYTF,TRBD1,TRBJ1-2,few,TRBV10-3
TGCGCCAGCAGGAATGACCTGGGACAGGGGAGGGGTGAGCAGTTCTTC,CASRNDLGQGRGEQFF,TRBD1,TRBJ2-1,many,TRBV5-1
TGTGCCAGCATCAATGGGGACAGGGGTGGGAGCAATCAGCCCCAGCATTTT,CASINGDRGGSNQPQHF,TRBD1,TRBJ1-5,many,TRBV12-3/TRBV12-4
TGCGCCAGCAGCTTGGCACAGTCTCAAGAGACCCAGTACTTC,CASSLAQSQETQYF,-,TRBJ2-5,many,TRBV5-1
TGTGCCAGCAGCGGTACAGGGGGCGGCACTGAAGCTTTCTTT,CASSGTGGGTEAFF,TRBD1,TRBJ1-1,many,TRBV5-6
TGTGCCGCCAGGGACAGGGGGCGTGTGACAGATACGCAGTATTTT,CAARDRGRVTDTQYF,TRBD1,TRBJ2-3,few,TRBV10-3
TGCGCCAGCAGCTTGGACAGTCCTGAGGTCTACGAGCAGTACTTC,CASSLDSPEVYEQYF,-,TRBJ2-7,many,TRBV5-1
TGCGCCAGCAGCTTGACGCAGGACTACATGAACACTGAAGCTTTCTTT,CASSLTQDYMNTEAFF,-,TRBJ1-1,many,TRBV5-1
TGCAGTGCTAGAGATCAGGGGACAGGGGGCGGCTACACCTTC,CSARDQGTGGGYTF,TRBD1,TRBJ1-2,many,TRBV20-1
TGTGCCAGCAGTCTACGCCGACAGGGTAACTATGGCTACACCTTC,CASSLRRQGNYGYTF,TRBD1,TRBJ1-2,many,TRBV12-3/TRBV12-4
TGTGCCAGCAGCTTAGGATCTCTCGGCGGGCTAAGCACAGATACGCAGTATTTT,CASSLGSLGGLSTDTQYF,-,TRBJ2-3,-,TRBV11-2
TGTGCCAGCAGCGAACAGGGGGCGGATGAGCAGTTCTTC,CASSEQGADEQFF,TRBD1,TRBJ2-1,many,TRBV25-1
TGCAGTGCTGACAGGACTTCACCCCTCCACTTT,CSADRTSPLHF,-,TRBJ1-6,many,TRBV20-1
TGTGCCAGCATCCAAAGCGGGAGCAATGAGCAGTTCTTC,CASIQSGSNEQFF,TRBD2,TRBJ2-1,few,TRBV3-1
TGCAGTGCTAAGATCCCAAGCTCCTATAATTCACCCCTCCACTTT,CSAKIPSSYNSPLHF,-,TRBJ1-6,few,TRBV20-1
TGTGCCAGCAGCCCAGTGAGTATTACGAGCTCTGGGGCCAACGTCCTGACTTTC,CASSPVSITSSGANVLTF,-,TRBJ2-6,-,TRBV3-1
TGTGCCAGCAGCCCCCAGGTGGGGAGTAGTTGGGATGAGCAGTTCTTC,CASSPQVGSSWDEQFF,-,TRBJ2-1,-,TRBV9
TGTGCCAGCAGCTTAGCTCGGGGGTTGGGGTACCAAGAGACCCAGTACTTC,CASSLARGLGYQETQYF,-,TRBJ2-5,many,TRBV7-2
TGTGCCAGCAGTCAGTACAGGGGGTCTGAGACCCAGTACTTC,CASSQYRGSETQYF,TRBD1,TRBJ2-5,many,TRBV12-3/TRBV12-4
TGCGCCAGCAGCTTTACAGGGGGCGCCGACTATGGCTACACCTTC,CASSFTGGADYGYTF,TRBD1,TRBJ1-2,many,TRBV5-1
TGTGCCAGCAGTCCCCAACAGAACCAGCATTTT,CASSPQQNQHF,-,TRBJ1-5,many,TRBV12-3/TRBV12-4
TGTGCCAGCAGTAGACCCGGGACAATGAACACTGAAGCTTTCTTT,CASSRPGTMNTEAFF,-,TRBJ1-1,many,TRBV28
TGTGCCACCAGCAGAACCTACGGCTACGAGAGCACAGATACGCAGTATTTT,CATSRTYGYESTDTQYF,-,TRBJ2-3,few,TRBV15
TGCAGTGCTGGAAAGGAGACAGGGCCCAACTATGGCTACACCTTC,CSAGKETGPNYGYTF,TRBD1,TRBJ1-2,many,TRBV20-1
TGCGCCAGCAGCTCAATCCGGGACAAATCCTACGAGCAGTACTTC,CASSSIRDKSYEQYF,-,TRBJ2-7,many,TRBV5-1
TGCGCCAGCAGCCTGACAGTGAACGAGGGGGAGACCCAGTACTTC,CASSLTVNEGETQYF,-,TRBJ2-5,-,TRBV5-1
TGCAGTGCTAGAGCGCGGGGCTCCTCACCCCTCCACTTT,CSARARGSSPLHF,-,TRBJ1-6,many,TRBV20-1
TGCAGTGCCAGCCAGGGTCGCAACCCCACCTACGAGCAGTACTTC,CSASQGRNPTYEQYF,-,TRBJ2-7,many,TRBV20-1
TGTGCCAGCAACCCGACAGGGCTTGGTAACTATGGCTACACCTTC,CASNPTGLGNYGYTF,TRBD1,TRBJ1-2,many,TRBV12-3/TRBV12-4
TGCGCCAGCAGGTTAAGGGGGCAGGCGGGCGAGCAGTACTTC,CASRLRGQAGEQYF,TRBD1,TRBJ2-7,-,TRBV5-1